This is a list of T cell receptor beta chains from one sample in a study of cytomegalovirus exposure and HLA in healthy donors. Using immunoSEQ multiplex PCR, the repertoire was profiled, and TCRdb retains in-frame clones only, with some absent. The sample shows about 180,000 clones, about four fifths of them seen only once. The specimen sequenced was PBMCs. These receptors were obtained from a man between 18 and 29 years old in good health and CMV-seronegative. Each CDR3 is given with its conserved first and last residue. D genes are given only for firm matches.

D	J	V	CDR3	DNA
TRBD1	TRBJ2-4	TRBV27	CASSSTGAGGPLAKNIQYF	TGTGCCAGCAGTTCCACAGGGGCCGGCGGCCCTCTAGCCAAAAACATTCAGTACTTC
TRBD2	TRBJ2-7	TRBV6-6	CASTPGGFRYDEQYF	TGTGCCAGCACCCCGGGGGGGTTTAGGTACGACGAGCAGTACTTC
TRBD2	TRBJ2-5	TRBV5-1	CASSPGGQETQYF	TGCGCCAGCAGCCCGGGGGGTCAAGAGACCCAGTACTTC
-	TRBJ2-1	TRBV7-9	CASSLFQSSSYNEQFF	TGTGCCAGCAGCTTATTCCAGTCAAGCTCCTACAATGAGCAGTTCTTC
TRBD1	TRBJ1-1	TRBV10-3	CATTTGVGTEAFF	TGTGCCACTACGACAGGGGTCGGAACTGAAGCTTTCTTT
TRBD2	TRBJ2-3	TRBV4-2	CASSQDLLAGSTDTQYF	TGTGCCAGCAGCCAAGATCTTTTAGCGGGAAGCACAGATACGCAGTATTTT
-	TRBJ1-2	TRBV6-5	CASSYSGQLQGYTF	TGTGCCAGCAGTTACTCTGGACAACTACAAGGCTACACCTTC
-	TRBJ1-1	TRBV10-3	CAISETSVELNTEAFF	TGTGCCATCAGTGAAACCTCTGTTGAGTTAAACACTGAAGCTTTCTTT
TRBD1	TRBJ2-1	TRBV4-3	CASSQAIFSGVGDRGPFGEQFF	TGCGCCAGCAGCCAAGCCATTTTTTCGGGGGTAGGGGACAGGGGTCCTTTTGGTGAGCAGTTCTTC
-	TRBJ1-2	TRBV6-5	CASSYSGRGEEGYTF	TGTGCCAGCAGTTACTCGGGCAGGGGAGAAGAAGGCTACACCTTC
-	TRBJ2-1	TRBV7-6	CASSLARGGRVANEQFF	TGTGCCAGCAGCTTAGCGCGAGGGGGGAGGGTGGCGAATGAGCAGTTCTTC
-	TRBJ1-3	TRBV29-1	CSVEGRARTGNTIYF	TGCAGCGTTGAGGGCAGGGCTCGAACTGGAAACACCATATATTTT
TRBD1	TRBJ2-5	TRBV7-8	CASGPGDRLQETQYF	TGTGCCAGCGGCCCTGGGGACAGGTTACAAGAGACCCAGTACTTC
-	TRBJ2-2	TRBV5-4	CASSSDRGYTGELFF	TGTGCCAGCAGCTCCGACAGAGGTTACACCGGGGAGCTGTTTTTT
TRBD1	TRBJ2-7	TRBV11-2	CASSDYLRGQGRYEQYF	TGTGCCAGCAGCGATTATTTGAGAGGACAGGGAAGGTACGAGCAGTACTTC
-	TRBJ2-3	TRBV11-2	CASSLDLLPPTDTQYF	TGTGCCAGCAGCTTAGATTTACTCCCCCCAACGGATACGCAGTATTTT
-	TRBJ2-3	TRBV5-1	CASSFRTDTQYF	TGCGCCAGCAGCTTTCGGACAGATACGCAGTATTTT
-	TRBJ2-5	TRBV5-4	CASSLRIDGETQYF	TGTGCCAGCAGCTTGAGGATCGACGGGGAGACCCAGTACTTC
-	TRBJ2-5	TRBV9	CASSVAGTDSETQYF	TGTGCCAGCAGCGTAGCCGGGACTGACAGTGAGACCCAGTACTTC
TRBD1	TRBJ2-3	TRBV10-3	CAISVTGGAGTDTQYF	TGTGCCATCAGCGTTACAGGGGGCGCCGGCACAGATACGCAGTATTTT
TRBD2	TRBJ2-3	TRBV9	CASSVSGGAQDTQYF	TGTGCCAGCAGCGTTAGCGGGGGGGCCCAAGATACGCAGTATTTT
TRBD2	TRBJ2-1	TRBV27	CASSMGLAGGPNEQFF	TGTGCCAGCAGTATGGGACTAGCGGGAGGGCCCAATGAGCAGTTCTTC